A selection of T cell receptor beta chains follows, all from one sample in a study of beta chain features in type 1 diabetes. TCRdb's table, derived via immunoSEQ multiplex PCR, lists solely in-frame clones and lacks some. The sample includes about 300,000 clones, about 8% of them seen just once. The sample consisted of central memory CD4+ T cells from blood. Source of these receptors: a woman under 30 in good health. Both conserved end residues are part of each CDR3. D genes are given only for firm matches. Clone sizes are given selectively: once, few, many, or a class where the clone is expanded.

clone_size,d_call,j_call,v_call,cdr3_nt,cdr3_aa
-,-,TRBJ2-5,TRBV7-2,TGTGCCAGCAGCCATTACAGGGAGGAAGAGACCCAGTACTTC,CASSHYREEETQYF
few,-,TRBJ1-2,TRBV7-9,TGTGCCAGCAGCCAACAACAGACGGATGGCTACACCTTC,CASSQQQTDGYTF
-,-,TRBJ2-3,TRBV7-3,TGTGCCAGCAGCTTAACATTTAGCACAGATACGCAGTATTTT,CASSLTFSTDTQYF
few,-,TRBJ2-3,TRBV5-1,TGCGCCAGCGTCGTGGGGGGGGCTGAAGATACGCAGTATTTT,CASVVGGAEDTQYF
many,-,TRBJ2-5,TRBV10-3,TGTGCCATCAGTGGTGGAGCGGCCCAGTACTTC,CAISGGAAQYF
-,-,TRBJ2-5,TRBV7-2,TGTGCCAGCAGCTGGACACAAGAGACCCAGTACTTC,CASSWTQETQYF
-,TRBD1,TRBJ2-5,TRBV30,TGTGCCTGGAGCAGGGGGCGAGGAGAGACCCAGTACTTC,CAWSRGRGETQYF
few,-,TRBJ1-5,TRBV6-6,TGTGCCAGCAGACTCATTAGCAATCAGCCCCAGCATTTT,CASRLISNQPQHF
few,-,TRBJ2-2,TRBV2,TGTGCCAGCCGGGCGAACGGGGAGCTGTTTTTT,CASRANGELFF
many,-,TRBJ2-5,TRBV30,TGTGCCTGGAGCCGGAGGGAAAGAGAGACCCAGTACTTC,CAWSRRERETQYF
-,TRBD1,TRBJ2-3,TRBV2,TGTGCCAGCAGTGCGAGAACAGGGGGTACAGATACGCAGTATTTT,CASSARTGGTDTQYF
-,-,TRBJ2-3,TRBV5-4,TGTGCCAGCAGCTTGGGGAACCGTCCAGATACGCAGTATTTT,CASSLGNRPDTQYF
few,-,TRBJ2-1,TRBV29-1,TGCAGCGTTGCGACAGTTTACAATGAGCAGTTCTTC,CSVATVYNEQFF
-,-,TRBJ1-2,TRBV11-1,TGTGCCAGCAGCCTCGGCGCTACAGGGCTCTATGGCTACACCTTC,CASSLGATGLYGYTF
-,-,TRBJ1-2,TRBV18,TGTGCCAGCTCACCACGATCAGGGATCGGTGGCTACACCTTC,CASSPRSGIGGYTF
few,-,TRBJ2-4,TRBV27,TGTGCCAGCAGTTCTCTACAGGGTCAAAACATTCAGTACTTC,CASSSLQGQNIQYF
-,-,TRBJ1-5,TRBV5-1,TGCGCCAGCAGCTCCGGGACAACTAATCAGCCCCAGCATTTT,CASSSGTTNQPQHF
few,-,TRBJ2-7,TRBV9,TGTGCCAGCAGCGTAGCCGGGACGCTATACGAGCAGTACTTC,CASSVAGTLYEQYF
few,TRBD1,TRBJ2-1,TRBV7-2,TGTGCCAGCAGCTTAAGAGGGGGCATGGGCAATGAGCAGTTCTTC,CASSLRGGMGNEQFF
many,TRBD1,TRBJ1-1,TRBV2,TGTGCCAGCAGTGGACAGGGGATGCACACTGAAGCTTTCTTT,CASSGQGMHTEAFF